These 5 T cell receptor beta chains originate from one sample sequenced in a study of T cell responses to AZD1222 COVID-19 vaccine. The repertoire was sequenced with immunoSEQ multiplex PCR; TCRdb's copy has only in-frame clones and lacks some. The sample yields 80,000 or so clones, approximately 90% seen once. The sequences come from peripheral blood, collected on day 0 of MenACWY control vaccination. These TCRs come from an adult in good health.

This CDR3 reads CASSRRLGEIGEQYF. The CDR3 bases are TGTGCCAGCAGTCGACGACTGGGGGAAATCGGCGAGCAGTACTTC. The rearrangement uses TRBV27 and TRBJ2-7; D may match TRBD1 or TRBD2 (5 bases each). Germline V lookup: CDR1 MNHEY, CDR2 SMNVEV (reference sequence). The CDR3 runs 15 residues. Trimming shortened V by 5 bases and J by 6 bases, and 20 bases separated the two germline ends.

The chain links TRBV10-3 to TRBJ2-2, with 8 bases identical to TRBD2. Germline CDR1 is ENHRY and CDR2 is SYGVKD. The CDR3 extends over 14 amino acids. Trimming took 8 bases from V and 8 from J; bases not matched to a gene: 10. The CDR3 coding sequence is TGTGCCATCTCCCGGACTAGCCCAGAGGGGGAGCTGTTTTTT. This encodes CAISRTSPEGELFF.

CDR3 DNA: TGCAGCTGGACGGAGGGTGGCAATGAGCAGTTCTTC. It translates to CSWTEGGNEQFF. The chain employs TRBV29-1 and TRBJ2-1, with D possibly being TRBD2 (6 bases). This CDR3 contains 12 residues. The germline gives CDR1 SQVTM, CDR2 ANQGSEA. The ends were cut back, 8 bases at V and 6 bases at J, with 14 bases in the middle.

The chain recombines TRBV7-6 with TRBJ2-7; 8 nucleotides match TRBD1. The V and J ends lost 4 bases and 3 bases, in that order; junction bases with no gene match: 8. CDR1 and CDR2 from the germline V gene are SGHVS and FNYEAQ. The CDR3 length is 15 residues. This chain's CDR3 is CASSSLRDRNYEQYF. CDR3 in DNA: TGTGCCAGCAGCTCCTTGCGGGACAGGAACTACGAGCAGTACTTC.

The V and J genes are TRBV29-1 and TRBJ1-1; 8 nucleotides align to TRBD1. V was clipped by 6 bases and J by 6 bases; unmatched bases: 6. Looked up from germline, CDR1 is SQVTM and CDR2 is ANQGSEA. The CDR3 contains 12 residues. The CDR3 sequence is CSVTGGFAEAFF. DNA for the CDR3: TGCAGCGTCACAGGGGGGTTCGCTGAAGCTTTCTTT.